The sequence of this TCR beta chain was determined in a study of cytomegalovirus exposure and HLA in healthy donors. Study observations and caveats: The analysis excluded some indistinguishable V segments, including TRBV6-2 and TRBV6-3.

Points on this clone: Antigen specificity is unknown.

Trimming at V came to 0 bases and at J to 7 bases, leaving 6 bases not matched to a gene. Germline loops: CDR1 MNHEY, CDR2 SVGAGI. The CDR3 covers 15 residues. PCR involved 60 Vbeta and 13 Jbeta primers. TCRdb's table, derived via immunoSEQ multiplex PCR, lists solely in-frame clones and lacks some. The table lists 95,000 to 150,000 clones, with roughly 3.5% in the top ten. Each of the donors was a healthy bone marrow donor. The sample taken for sequencing was PBMCs. This TCR came from a man aged 18 to 35 in good health and CMV-seronegative. The chain links TRBV6-5 to TRBJ2-5, with 9 bases lining up with TRBD2. The CDR3 loop is CASSYSAGGQRTQYF. The CDR3 DNA reads as TGTGCCAGCAGTTACTCGGCGGGGGGGCAGAGGACCCAGTACTTC.